The rows below give T cell receptor beta chains drawn from one sample of a study of identical twins. TCRdb re-analysed the 5' RACE reads in MiXCR, keeping a single row per CDR3 protein. The sample shows fewer than 800,000 distinct CDR3 sequences, under 8.5% of them seen only once. The same sample was also studied in work on yellow fever vaccine responses in identical twins.

Sequences were obtained from PBMCs. The receptors come from a woman under 30 in good health. The CDR3 runs from the conserved cysteine through the conserved F or W. Each record gives: CDR3 DNA, CDR3 protein, J gene, V gene, clone size, D gene. The D gene is left open where the match is weak. Not every row has a clone size; where given, it reads once, few, many or a size class.

CDR3nt: TGCAGTGTCCCGTGGGGAACCTCCCTCCCTGAGCAGTTCTTC
CDR3aa: CSVPWGTSLPEQFF
j_gene: TRBJ2-1
v_gene: TRBV20-1
abundance: few
d_gene: .

CDR3nt: TGTGCCAGCAGTTTATTGGGGACAGGGGGTCGGAGGACCGGGGAGCTGTTTTTT
CDR3aa: CASSLLGTGGRRTGELFF
j_gene: TRBJ2-2
v_gene: TRBV27
abundance: many
d_gene: TRBD1

CDR3nt: TGTGCCAGCAGTCGATTGTCTGAGCAGTTCTTC
CDR3aa: CASSRLSEQFF
j_gene: TRBJ2-1
v_gene: TRBV12-3/TRBV12-4
abundance: few
d_gene: .

CDR3nt: TGTGCCAGCAGCTTAAGACTAGAAATGAGAGAGCAGTTCTTC
CDR3aa: CASSLRLEMREQFF
j_gene: TRBJ2-1
v_gene: TRBV7-2
abundance: many
d_gene: .

CDR3nt: TGCGCCAGCAGCCAAGAGGACCTCACCGGGACAGGGTACCTCTATGGCTACACCTTC
CDR3aa: CASSQEDLTGTGYLYGYTF
j_gene: TRBJ1-2
v_gene: TRBV4-1
abundance: many
d_gene: TRBD1

CDR3nt: TGTGCCACAGACGGTGGGAGACAGGGGGCGCTTGGCTACACCTTC
CDR3aa: CATDGGRQGALGYTF
j_gene: TRBJ1-2
v_gene: TRBV28
abundance: few
d_gene: TRBD1

CDR3nt: TGTGCCAGCAGTTTGAGGGCATACACTGAAGCTTTCTTT
CDR3aa: CASSLRAYTEAFF
j_gene: TRBJ1-1
v_gene: TRBV27
abundance: .
d_gene: .

CDR3nt: TGTGCCAGCAGCTCCGGGACACTTACCTACGAGCAGTACTTC
CDR3aa: CASSSGTLTYEQYF
j_gene: TRBJ2-7
v_gene: TRBV7-9
abundance: many
d_gene: .

CDR3nt: TGTGCCAGCAGTACCGGGCCCGAATACAATGAGCAGTTCTTC
CDR3aa: CASSTGPEYNEQFF
j_gene: TRBJ2-1
v_gene: TRBV6-1
abundance: .
d_gene: .

CDR3nt: TGTGCCAGCAGTCTTGGGCCTGAAGAATCACCCCTCCACTTT
CDR3aa: CASSLGPEESPLHF
j_gene: TRBJ1-6
v_gene: TRBV6-1
abundance: many
d_gene: .

CDR3nt: TGCGCCAGCAGCCCCCTAGTATTACCCACAGATACGCAGTATTTT
CDR3aa: CASSPLVLPTDTQYF
j_gene: TRBJ2-3
v_gene: TRBV4-1
abundance: many
d_gene: .

CDR3nt: TGCGCCAGCAGTGAAGTGGCGGGGGGGTTTACCTACAATGAGCAGTTCTTC
CDR3aa: CASSEVAGGFTYNEQFF
j_gene: TRBJ2-1
v_gene: TRBV10-1
abundance: few
d_gene: TRBD2

CDR3nt: TGCAGTGGAACCGATGACAGGGAGAACACTGAAGCTTTCTTT
CDR3aa: CSGTDDRENTEAFF
j_gene: TRBJ1-1
v_gene: TRBV20-1
abundance: .
d_gene: TRBD1

CDR3nt: TGTGCCAGCAGAGGTGGGGGACCGGGGGAGCAGTACTTC
CDR3aa: CASRGGGPGEQYF
j_gene: TRBJ2-7
v_gene: TRBV12-3/TRBV12-4
abundance: .
d_gene: .

CDR3nt: TGTGCCAGCAGCACCCGGGACAAAGACTCCTACGAGCAGTACTTC
CDR3aa: CASSTRDKDSYEQYF
j_gene: TRBJ2-7
v_gene: TRBV13
abundance: .
d_gene: .

CDR3nt: TGTGCCAGCAATAAAGTCACGACTAGCGGACTCCAAGAGACCCAGTACTTC
CDR3aa: CASNKVTTSGLQETQYF
j_gene: TRBJ2-5
v_gene: TRBV28
abundance: many
d_gene: TRBD2

CDR3nt: TGTGCCACCAGCAGAGATAGGGGATGGCAGGGATCCTACGAGCAGTACTTC
CDR3aa: CATSRDRGWQGSYEQYF
j_gene: TRBJ2-7
v_gene: TRBV15
abundance: many
d_gene: .

CDR3nt: TGTGCCACCAGTGACACCACAGGGGGCAACACCGGGGAGCTGTTTTTT
CDR3aa: CATSDTTGGNTGELFF
j_gene: TRBJ2-2
v_gene: TRBV24-1
abundance: many
d_gene: TRBD1

CDR3nt: TGTGCCACCAGCAGAGAAGACTTTAACCCCGGACTAGCGGGAGCTTACGAGCAGTACTTC
CDR3aa: CATSREDFNPGLAGAYEQYF
j_gene: TRBJ2-7
v_gene: TRBV15
abundance: .
d_gene: TRBD2

CDR3nt: TGCGCCAGCAGCTCACGGGGCGGAAGCGTCTATTCAGATACGCAGTATTTT
CDR3aa: CASSSRGGSVYSDTQYF
j_gene: TRBJ2-3
v_gene: TRBV5-1
abundance: many
d_gene: .

CDR3nt: TGCGCCAGCAGCCGAAGCCGGGGACAGGGGGTAACTGAAGCTTTCTTT
CDR3aa: CASSRSRGQGVTEAFF
j_gene: TRBJ1-1
v_gene: TRBV4-1
abundance: few
d_gene: TRBD1

CDR3nt: TGTGCCAGCAGTGGGGGGTTAGCGGGAGCTCCCACCGGGGAGCTGTTTTTT
CDR3aa: CASSGGLAGAPTGELFF
j_gene: TRBJ2-2
v_gene: TRBV2
abundance: .
d_gene: TRBD2

CDR3nt: TGTGCCAGCAGTTACGAGTCGGCAGGGCAAGAGACCCAGTACTTC
CDR3aa: CASSYESAGQETQYF
j_gene: TRBJ2-5
v_gene: TRBV6-5
abundance: few
d_gene: .

CDR3nt: TGTGCCAGCAGCGTACCGGGAGCGGGAGGAGACAATGAGCAGTTCTTC
CDR3aa: CASSVPGAGGDNEQFF
j_gene: TRBJ2-1
v_gene: TRBV9
abundance: few
d_gene: TRBD2

CDR3nt: TGTGCCAGCGGGAAGAAGCTTTACAATGAGCAGTTCTTC
CDR3aa: CASGKKLYNEQFF
j_gene: TRBJ2-1
v_gene: TRBV12-3/TRBV12-4
abundance: few
d_gene: .

CDR3nt: TGTGCCAGCAGTTTATGCAAACTAGCGGGATTCAGGGTTTGCTATGAGCAGTTCTTC
CDR3aa: CASSLCKLAGFRVCYEQFF
j_gene: TRBJ2-1
v_gene: TRBV28
abundance: few
d_gene: TRBD2

CDR3nt: TGCGCCAGCAGCTTGGGGACAGCGGGACCTTACAATGAGCAGTTCTTC
CDR3aa: CASSLGTAGPYNEQFF
j_gene: TRBJ2-1
v_gene: TRBV5-1
abundance: .
d_gene: .

CDR3nt: TGTGCCAGCAGTACAAAAGTAGCGGGGAGCTCCTACAATGAGCAGTTCTTC
CDR3aa: CASSTKVAGSSYNEQFF
j_gene: TRBJ2-1
v_gene: TRBV27
abundance: few
d_gene: TRBD2

CDR3nt: TGTGCTAGTGGTTTTCAGAACACTGAAGCTTTCTTT
CDR3aa: CASGFQNTEAFF
j_gene: TRBJ1-1
v_gene: TRBV12-5
abundance: .
d_gene: .

CDR3nt: TGTGCCAGCAGGGGGACAGTTCCCGGTGAGCAGTTCTTC
CDR3aa: CASRGTVPGEQFF
j_gene: TRBJ2-1
v_gene: TRBV27
abundance: .
d_gene: TRBD1

CDR3nt: TGTGCCAGCACCCTGGACAGCTTTTATGGCTACACCTTC
CDR3aa: CASTLDSFYGYTF
j_gene: TRBJ1-2
v_gene: TRBV12-3/TRBV12-4
abundance: many
d_gene: .

CDR3nt: TGCGCCAGCGCCGGACAGGGGGCCTACAATGAGCAGTTCTTC
CDR3aa: CASAGQGAYNEQFF
j_gene: TRBJ2-1
v_gene: TRBV5-1
abundance: many
d_gene: TRBD1

CDR3nt: TGCAGTCCTAGCGAAACTAGCGGGGGTGAGACCCAGTACTTC
CDR3aa: CSPSETSGGETQYF
j_gene: TRBJ2-5
v_gene: TRBV20-1
abundance: few
d_gene: TRBD2

CDR3nt: TGTGCCAGCAGTGGGTTGGCCCTCGAGCAGTACTTC
CDR3aa: CASSGLALEQYF
j_gene: TRBJ2-7
v_gene: TRBV2
abundance: few
d_gene: .

CDR3nt: TGTGCCACGTCGGGTCATACAAATACGCAGTATTTT
CDR3aa: CATSGHTNTQYF
j_gene: TRBJ2-3
v_gene: TRBV6-2/TRBV6-3
abundance: few
d_gene: .

CDR3nt: TGTGCCAGCAGCCAAGGCAGGGGGCTGGACGAGCAGTACTTC
CDR3aa: CASSQGRGLDEQYF
j_gene: TRBJ2-7
v_gene: TRBV3-1
abundance: few
d_gene: TRBD1

CDR3nt: TGTGCCAGCAGCCAAGATATGGGGAAAGCTTTCTTT
CDR3aa: CASSQDMGKAFF
j_gene: TRBJ1-1
v_gene: TRBV4-2
abundance: .
d_gene: .

CDR3nt: TGTGCCAGCAGTTTAGAGGCGGCGGGGGGGAAGACCCAGTACTTC
CDR3aa: CASSLEAAGGKTQYF
j_gene: TRBJ2-5
v_gene: TRBV12-3/TRBV12-4
abundance: .
d_gene: TRBD2

CDR3nt: TGTGCCAGCAGCCACCTAGCGGGAGGGGTCGGAGATACGCAGTATTTT
CDR3aa: CASSHLAGGVGDTQYF
j_gene: TRBJ2-3
v_gene: TRBV12-3/TRBV12-4
abundance: .
d_gene: TRBD2

CDR3nt: TGTGCCAGCAGTATAAACATCCGACAGGGCCACTCCTACGAGCAGTACTTC
CDR3aa: CASSINIRQGHSYEQYF
j_gene: TRBJ2-7
v_gene: TRBV27
abundance: few
d_gene: TRBD1

CDR3nt: TGCAGTGCTAGAGCTCCGCGCGGGGGAACGGATACGCAGTATTTT
CDR3aa: CSARAPRGGTDTQYF
j_gene: TRBJ2-3
v_gene: TRBV20-1
abundance: many
d_gene: TRBD2